This T cell receptor (beta chain) was obtained from a study of T cell responses to AZD1222 COVID-19 vaccine. This clone was detected once. The data were produced by immunoSEQ multiplex PCR, yet TCRdb's version contains in-frame clones alone and is incomplete. The sample contains 100,000 or so clones, 80% to 90% of which appear only once. The sample was peripheral blood, taken on day 0 of AZD1222 vaccination. The TCR comes from an adult in good health.

The CDR3 sequence is CASRWDSSYEQYF. The DNA for the CDR3 is TGTGCCAGCAGGTGGGACAGTTCCTACGAGCAGTACTTC. The rearrangement joins TRBV12-3 or TRBV12-4 to TRBJ2-7, with 7 bases lining up with TRBD1. The trim removed 6 bases at V and 1 base at J, leaving 3 bases unmatched. The CDR3 has 13 residues.